The clone carrying this TCR beta chain has only a few counts. As yet, its antigen is unknown. The DNA ends 3 residues before the CDR3 does, and the rest of the CDR3 is filled in from the germline J gene. Clones were read by immunoSEQ multiplex PCR, and TCRdb kept only the in-frame ones, dropping some. The sample holds around 30,000 clones, and no clone turns up only once. Caucasian heritage predominated among both patients and controls. CVID subjects were neither ill nor on immunomodulatory or immunosuppressive medication at sampling. These data are taken from a study of T cell clonality in common variable immunodeficiency. Notes on the study in general: Fewer deletions and N-nucleotide insertions were reportedly seen in common variable immunodeficiency TCR beta sequences. Compared with healthy controls, CVID subjects showed increased TCRbeta clonality, mostly in about a third.

The V gene lost 4 bases and the J gene lost 5 bases, with 12 bases spanning the gap. This CDR3 contains 13 residues. From germline, CDR1 is SGHRS and CDR2 YFSETQ. The specimen sequenced was peripheral blood mononuclear cells. The rearrangement uses TRBV5-1 and TRBJ2-5, with unresolved D. The TCR sequence derives from a human donor with common variable immunodeficiency. The CDR3 protein is CASSRIIGETQYF. The covered CDR3 bases are TGCGCCAGCAGCCGTATAATAGGGGAGACC.